Given below is one TCR beta chain in context. The target antigen is unknown. Healthy controls were blood donors with median age approximately 56 years (range 21-70) and 50% to 60% female. The record originates from a study of somatic mutations in cytotoxic T cells in rheumatoid arthritis. Overall study findings and caveats: Among fewer than 80 patients, several showed a largest CD8+ clone that surpassed 20% of CD8+ cells.

The V end lost 0 bases, the J end lost 6 bases, and 5 bases lay between the germline ends. This CDR3 has 13 amino acids. Germline V gene lookup returns CDR1 LGHNA and CDR2 YNFKEQ. Profiling relied on immunoSEQ multiplex PCR, and the TCRdb table lists in-frame clones only, not all of them. Counted here are approximately 11,000 clones, roughly 80% occurring once; the ten biggest clones make up around a tenth. The chain couples TRBV4-2 to TRBJ2-2, with D unresolved. The sequence was obtained from a woman in her 40s in good health. The sample taken for sequencing was CD8+ T cells sorted from blood. The CDR3 region has the DNA TGTGCCAGCAGCCAAGATTTCCCCGGGGAGCTGTTTTTT. This codes for CASSQDFPGELFF.